This T cell receptor beta chain was obtained from a study of T cells in Graves' hyperthyroidism and ophthalmopathy. Uncontrolled infection, other autoimmune disease, pregnancy or lactation excluded patients. This clonotype was seen at least ten times. The junction and the germline gene differ at one end; a read error may be behind it. CDR1 and CDR2 from the germline V gene are SSHAT and FNYEAQ (reference sequence). This CDR3 is 17 amino acids long. Amplification targeted TCR beta CDR3 regions from RNA transcripts. The HTBI primer set drove a first-round RT-PCR of the TCR CDR3. In TCRdb, the multiplex PCR reads were re-called with MiXCR into one record per CDR3 protein. The table includes 330,000 or so distinct CDR3 sequences, around 18% detected once.

The sequence was collected from a woman aged 40 to 55 with Graves' ophthalmopathy. The chain employs TRBV7-7 and TRBJ2-2; D perhaps matches TRBD2 (6 bases). The sequenced sample was blood. CDR3 in amino acids: CASSLGLGTGNTGELFF. The CDR3 nucleotides read TGTGCTAGCAGCTTAGGGCTTGGGACTGGGAACACCGGGGAGCTGTTTTTT.